This T cell receptor (beta chain) was sequenced for a study of T cell repertoires in cytomegalovirus infection. As concerns this clonotype: Its antigen remains unidentified.

The CDR3 totals 15 residues. Germline trimming cut 4 bases from V and 1 base from J; bases unmatched to any gene: 5. MiXCR, run by TCRdb on the reads, gives a single entry per CDR3 protein. The table shows fewer than 650,000 distinct CDR3 sequences, with approximately 40% occurring only once. The chain uses TRBV12-3 or TRBV12-4 and TRBJ1-1; 8 bases map to TRBD1. The receptor was isolated from a human donor in good health (CMV status not recorded). Some clones in this sample may be carry-over from other donors' samples. Sequencing used cultured PBMCs, obtained from culture after CMV antigen stimulation. The CDR3 DNA reads TGTGCCAGCAGTTCGTACGGACAGGGGAACACTGAAGCTTTCTTT. This sequence encodes CASSSYGQGNTEAFF.